This T cell receptor beta chain was sequenced in a study of CD8+ T cells in alopecia areata. In the study overall: Patients received oral tofacitinib, 5 to 10 mg twice daily, for moderate-to-severe alopecia areata.

Treatment denoted: oral pan-JAK inhibitor, 5-10 mg twice daily. Peripheral blood samples and lesional scalp punch biopsies were obtained from alopecia areata patients. Extraction and reverse transcription of RNA yielded cDNA as the sequencing template. The protocol was immunoSEQ multiplex PCR, while the TCRdb copy is restricted to in-frame clones and leaves out a portion. The repertoire includes approximately 180,000 clones, 50% to 75% of them detected once, and approximately 16% sits in the top ten. This CDR3 is 14 amino acids long. The V segment lost 2 bases and the J segment 3 bases; nucleotides outside the gene matches: 3. Germline loops: CDR1 SGHVS, CDR2 FNYEAQ.

V usage is TRBV7-6 and J usage is TRBJ2-5, with TRBD2 identical over 7 bases. The clonotype originates from a human donor with alopecia areata. The material was CD4+ T cells sorted from blood, obtained between weeks 55 and 70, from a patient treated with tofacitinib. CDR3 region: CASSLNGGEETQYF. DNA of the CDR3: TGTGCCAGCAGCTTAAATGGGGGGGAAGAGACCCAGTACTTC.